This T cell receptor (beta chain) appears in the sequencing data of a study of STAT5B mutations in CD4+ large granular lymphocyte leukemia. General study results and limits: 8/27 top patient clones versus 2/35 control clones were TRBV06-family.

Concerning this clone itself: Its antigen remains unidentified.

Trimming cost V 6 bases and J 5 bases, with 16 bases left between them. Germline-derived CDR1 and CDR2 are LNHDA and SQIVND (reference sequence). The length of the CDR3 is 15 residues. Here immunoSEQ multiplex PCR was the method, and the copy in TCRdb shows in-frame clones only, minus some. This table holds over 30,000 clones, roughly nine tenths found once. The receptor's source is a human donor in good health. Sequencing was performed on CD4+ T cells from blood buffy coats. J is TRBJ1-4 and V is TRBV19; D remains unclear. CDR3 residues: CASRLAARRNEKLFF. CDR3 DNA: TGTGCCAGTAGGCTAGCGGCACGGAGGAATGAAAAACTGTTTTTT.